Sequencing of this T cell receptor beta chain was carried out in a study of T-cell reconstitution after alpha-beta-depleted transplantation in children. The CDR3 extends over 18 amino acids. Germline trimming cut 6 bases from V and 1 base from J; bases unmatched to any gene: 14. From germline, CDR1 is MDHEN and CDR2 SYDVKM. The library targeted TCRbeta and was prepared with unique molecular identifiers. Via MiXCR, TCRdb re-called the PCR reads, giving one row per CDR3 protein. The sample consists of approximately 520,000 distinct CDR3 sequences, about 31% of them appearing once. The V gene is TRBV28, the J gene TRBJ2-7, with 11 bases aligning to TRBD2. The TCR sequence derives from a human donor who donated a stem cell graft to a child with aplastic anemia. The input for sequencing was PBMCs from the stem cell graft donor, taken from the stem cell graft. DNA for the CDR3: TGTGCCAGCAGAACGATACCTCATAGCGGGAGGGGGTCCTACGAGCAGTACTTC. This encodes CASRTIPHSGRGSYEQYF.